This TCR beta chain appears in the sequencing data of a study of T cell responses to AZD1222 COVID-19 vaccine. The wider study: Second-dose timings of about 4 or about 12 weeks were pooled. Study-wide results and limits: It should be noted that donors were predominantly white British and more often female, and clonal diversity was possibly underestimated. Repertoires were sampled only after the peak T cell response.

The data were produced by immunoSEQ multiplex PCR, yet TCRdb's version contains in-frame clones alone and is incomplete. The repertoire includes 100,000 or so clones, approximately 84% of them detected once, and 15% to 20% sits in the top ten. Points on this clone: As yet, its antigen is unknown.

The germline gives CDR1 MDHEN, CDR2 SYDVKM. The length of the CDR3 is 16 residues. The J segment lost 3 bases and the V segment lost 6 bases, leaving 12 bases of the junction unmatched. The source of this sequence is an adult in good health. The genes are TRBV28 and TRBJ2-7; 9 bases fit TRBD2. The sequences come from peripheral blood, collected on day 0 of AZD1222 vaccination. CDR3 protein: CASSPALAGGSYEQYF. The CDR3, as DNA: TGTGCCAGCAGCCCCGCTTTGGCGGGAGGGAGCTACGAGCAGTACTTC.